Listed here are 15 T cell receptor beta chains from one sample, sequenced in a study of blood T cell repertoires in COVID-19. TCRdb keeps only in-frame clones here, not all; method: immunoSEQ multiplex PCR. This table has around 250,000 clones, around 83% appearing once. The sequenced sample consisted of peripheral blood. Receptor source: a man aged 35 to 55 with active or convalescent COVID-19.

The gene calls are TRBV9 and TRBJ2-2; the D gene is possibly TRBD1 (6 bases). V was cut by 1 base and J by 1 base, with 8 bases left in between. The CDR3 is 15 amino acids. From germline, CDR1 is SGDLS and CDR2 YYNGEE. DNA for the CDR3: TGTGCCAGCAGCGTAACGACAGGGAACACCGGGGAGCTGTTTTTT. It specifies CASSVTTGNTGELFF.

The rearrangement links TRBV25-1 to TRBJ2-7, with D possibly TRBD1 on 5 matching bases. The CDR3 is 13 amino acids. Trimming took 3 bases from V and 4 from J, leaving 10 bases between them. From germline, CDR1 is MGHDK and CDR2 SYGVNS. This CDR3 reads CASSEGLRYEQYF. The CDR3, as DNA: TGTGCCAGCAGTGAGGGGCTCCGGTACGAGCAGTACTTC.

This clone was picked up a small number of times. V usage is TRBV4-3 and J usage is TRBJ1-3; 7 bases match TRBD1. CDR1 and CDR2 from the germline V gene are LGHNA and YSLEER. There are 16 residues in the CDR3. Trimming cost V 3 bases and J 4 bases; bases outside gene matches: 9. The CDR3 protein is CASSQGLQGSGNTIYF. Here the CDR3 DNA reads TGCGCCAGCAGCCAGGGATTACAGGGGTCGGGAAACACCATATATTTT.

V and J are TRBV6-5 and TRBJ2-1, with D unclear. This CDR3 spans 15 amino acids. V was cut by 0 bases and J by 4 bases, with 10 bases left in between. CDR1 is MNHEY and CDR2 is SVGAGI in the germline V gene. The CDR3 spells CASSYSTNRYNEQFF. The CDR3 DNA reads TGTGCCAGCAGTTACTCGACAAATAGGTACAATGAGCAGTTCTTC.

This chain links TRBV30 with TRBJ2-2; weak D call: TRBD1 (6 bases). Germline lookup yields CDR1 GTSNPN and CDR2 SVGIG (reference sequence). The V end lost 7 bases, the J end lost 12 bases, and 12 bases lay between the germline ends. The CDR3 runs to 10 residues. The CDR3 loop is CALTGWKLFF. The CDR3, as DNA: TGTGCCTTAACAGGGTGGAAGCTGTTTTTT.

The chain has TRBV21-1 and TRBJ2-7; the table names TRBD1, a call not compared with the DNA. TRBV21-1 is deemed a pseudogene. The CDR3 is made up of 14 amino acids. CDR3 residues: CASSKAGQGDEQYF. The CDR3 bases are TGTGCCAGCAGCAAGGCGGGACAGGGGGACGAGCAGTACTTC.

The chain has TRBV6-5 and TRBJ1-1; the D gene is possibly TRBD1 (5 bases). This CDR3 region has 15 residues. The V gene's germline CDR1 is MNHEY and CDR2 SVGAGI. V was cut by 1 base and J by 4 bases, with 13 bases left in between. CDR3 residues: CASSYWGGRVTEAFF. The DNA for the CDR3 is TGTGCCAGCAGTTACTGGGGGGGAAGGGTCACTGAAGCTTTCTTT.

This clone occurred once. The V and J genes are TRBV7-2 and TRBJ2-5; a possible D gene is TRBD1 (6 bases). This CDR3 region has 15 residues. CDR1 and CDR2 from the germline V gene are SGHTA and FQGNSA. V lost 5 bases and J 4 bases, leaving 17 bases between the germline ends. The CDR3 sequence is CASSPRLGAAETQYF. The CDR3 nucleotides read TGTGCCAGCAGCCCCAGGTTGGGGGCGGCAGAGACCCAGTACTTC.

This clone was seen once. The gene calls are TRBV12-5 and TRBJ1-2; D unclear. CDR3 length: 14 amino acids. CDR1 and CDR2 from the germline V gene are LGHNT and FRNRAP. V shed 1 base and J shed 4 bases, with 10 bases lying between them. This chain's CDR3 is CASGLGEGGYGYTF. CDR3 coding DNA: TGTGCTAGTGGTTTGGGGGAGGGAGGCTATGGCTACACCTTC.

The V call is TRBV27, the J call TRBJ2-7; D ambiguous. This CDR3 has 14 amino acids. In germline, CDR1 is MNHEY, CDR2 SMNVEV (reference sequence). Trimming removed 2 bases from V and 0 bases from J, with 8 bases in between. CDR3 loop: CASSLAESSYEQYF. The CDR3 coding sequence is TGTGCCAGCAGTTTAGCCGAGAGCTCCTACGAGCAGTACTTC.

This chain connects TRBV2 to TRBJ1-6, with D unresolved. Trimming took off 3 bases at V and 9 bases at J, with 12 bases between the two ends. The CDR3 sequence is 14 residues long. The germline gives CDR1 SNHLY, CDR2 FYNNEI. The CDR3: CASSDASPGSPLHF. DNA for the CDR3: TGTGCCAGCAGTGATGCGTCCCCCGGTTCACCCCTCCACTTT.

V usage is TRBV6-5 and J usage is TRBJ1-1; weak D call: TRBD1 (5 bases). The CDR3 runs to 15 residues. Germline CDR1 and CDR2: MNHEY and SVGAGI. Trimming shortened V by 3 bases and J by 4 bases, and 15 bases separated the two germline ends. The CDR3 DNA sequence: TGTGCCAGCAGTTATTCGCCCGCGGGGGGCACTGAAGCTTTCTTT. This codes for CASSYSPAGGTEAFF.

The chain carries TRBV6-2 or TRBV6-3 and TRBJ2-3, with TRBD2 identical over 9 bases. The germline gives CDR1 MNHEY, CDR2 SVGEGT. Germline trimming cut 7 bases from V and 1 base from J; bases unmatched to any gene: 18. This CDR3 region has 19 residues. The CDR3 protein is CASTPPRLAAPYGTDTQYF. CDR3 bases: TGTGCCAGCACCCCACCGCGACTAGCGGCCCCCTATGGCACAGATACGCAGTATTTT.

The chain couples TRBV10-2 to TRBJ1-1, with TRBD1 identical over 7 bases. This CDR3 spans 15 amino acids. CDR1 is WSHSY and CDR2 is SAAADI in the germline V gene. The V gene end was trimmed by 6 bases and the J gene end by 4 bases; junction bases not matched to a gene: 11. CDR3: CASRLDRESGTEAFF. In nucleotides, the CDR3 is TGCGCCAGCAGACTAGACAGGGAAAGCGGCACTGAAGCTTTCTTT.

V gene TRBV9 combines with J gene TRBJ2-7; 7 bases agree with TRBD1. The CDR3 is 14 residues long. Germline V CDR1 and CDR2: SGDLS, YYNGEE. V gave up 0 bases and J gave up 5 bases; unmatched junction bases: 5. CDR3 nucleotide sequence: TGTGCCAGCAGCGTAGAGGGGGCCTGGGACGAGCAGTACTTC. Translating it yields CASSVEGAWDEQYF.